A selection of T cell receptor beta chains follows, all from one sample in a study of OX40 agonist ivuxolimab in advanced cancers. TCRdb's table, derived via immunoSEQ multiplex PCR, lists solely in-frame clones and lacks some. Here the sample spans tens of thousands of clones, about 77% being singletons. Sequences were derived from CD4+ or CD8+ T cells sorted from blood, sampled in a trial of the OX40 agonist ivuxolimab. The receptors here all came from an adult with an advanced solid tumor such as melanoma, head and neck, liver or kidney cancer. CDR3s include the opening cysteine and the closing phenylalanine or tryptophan. Fields, in order: CDR3 DNA, CDR3 protein, V gene, J gene, D gene, clone size. D genes are given only for firm matches. Some rows mark clone size as missing; the rest say once, few, many or name a class of expanded clone.

DNA: TGTGCCAGCAGCCCACCAACGCCCTACGAGCAGTACTTC
CDR3: CASSPPTPYEQYF
V: TRBV5-5
J: TRBJ2-7
D: .
size: .

DNA: TGTGCCAGCAGCCAAGATCCGGAGTTGGGAAATTCACCCCTCCACTTT
CDR3: CASSQDPELGNSPLHF
V: TRBV4-2
J: TRBJ1-6
D: .
size: .

DNA: TGTGCCAGCAGCTTGGGCCCCCCCAGCGGGGGGATAGATACGCAGTATTTT
CDR3: CASSLGPPSGGIDTQYF
V: TRBV5-6
J: TRBJ2-3
D: TRBD2
size: .

DNA: TGTGCCAGCAGCCCGGACAGGGCCTGGGGTCGGCCCCAGCATTTT
CDR3: CASSPDRAWGRPQHF
V: TRBV5-5
J: TRBJ1-5
D: TRBD1
size: .

DNA: TGTGCCAGTAGTATAGTAAGGAGTGGCAATCAGCCCCAGCATTTT
CDR3: CASSIVRSGNQPQHF
V: TRBV19
J: TRBJ1-5
D: .
size: .

DNA: TGTGCCAGCAGCCCCCGGAGGGGGACTAGCGGGGTGGCGACCCAGTACTTC
CDR3: CASSPRRGTSGVATQYF
V: TRBV7-2
J: TRBJ2-5
D: TRBD2
size: .

DNA: TGTGCCAGTACCCAGGTGGGGAGCAATCAGCCCCAGCATTTT
CDR3: CASTQVGSNQPQHF
V: TRBV19
J: TRBJ1-5
D: .
size: few

DNA: TGTGCCAGCAGCTTAGAGTTAGGGAACAAAAACATTCAGTACTTC
CDR3: CASSLELGNKNIQYF
V: TRBV7-2
J: TRBJ2-4
D: .
size: few

DNA: TGTGCCAGTAGTATCCAACAGGTTCGGGACACTGAAGCTTTCTTT
CDR3: CASSIQQVRDTEAFF
V: TRBV19
J: TRBJ1-1
D: .
size: .

DNA: TGCGCCAGCAGCTTCTTAGGACTAGCGGATGAGCAGTTCTTC
CDR3: CASSFLGLADEQFF
V: TRBV5-1
J: TRBJ2-1
D: TRBD2
size: .

DNA: TGTGCCAGCAGCCGGACAGGGACTAACACCGGGGAGCTGTTTTTT
CDR3: CASSRTGTNTGELFF
V: TRBV6-5
J: TRBJ2-2
D: TRBD1
size: .

DNA: TGTGCCAGCAGTGAGGTTAATTCACCCCTCCACTTT
CDR3: CASSEVNSPLHF
V: TRBV2
J: TRBJ1-6
D: .
size: few